This entry lists 23 T cell receptor beta chains sequenced from one sample in a study of shared clonotypes between healthy human individuals. Repertoires were generated with immunoSEQ multiplex PCR, while TCRdb's copy carries only in-frame clones and drops some. In the table there are about 1.1 million clones, roughly 80% of which are singletons. Sample: memory CD4+ T cells from PBMCs. Subset given: CD45RA-negative fraction. All receptors derive from a man younger than 35 in good health. Some clones in this sample may be carry-over from other donors' samples.

J is TRBJ2-5 and V is TRBV7-8; 10 bases fit TRBD2. This CDR3 comprises 16 residues. V gave up 1 base and J gave up 2 bases; unmatched junction bases: 4. Germline values: CDR1 SGHVS, CDR2 FQNEAQ. CDR3 sequence (DNA): TGTGCCAGCAGCTTAGTTGTAGCGGGAGGTCAAGAGACCCAGTACTTC. Its protein is CASSLVVAGGQETQYF.

The chain joins TRBV5-1 to TRBJ2-3; 14 bases are a match to TRBD2. Germline-derived CDR1 and CDR2 are SGHRS and YFSETQ. The ends lost 2 bases at V and 6 bases at J; junction bases unmatched: 5. CDR3 length equals 16 residues. The DNA of the CDR3 is TGCGCCAGCAGCTTAGGGACTAGCGGGGGCGGCGATACGCAGTATTTT. This gives the protein CASSLGTSGGGDTQYF.

This rearrangement joins TRBV28 to TRBJ1-5, with D unresolved. V lost 5 bases, J lost 5 bases, and 13 bases lay in between. The CDR3 runs 14 residues. CDR1 and CDR2 (germline): MDHEN, SYDVKM. Here the CDR3 reads CASSRGLQYQPQHF. In DNA, the CDR3 is TGTGCCAGCAGTCGTGGCTTACAATATCAGCCCCAGCATTTT.

The chain is built from TRBV5-4 and TRBJ1-2, with 10 bases matching TRBD1. Germline CDR1 is SGHNT and CDR2 is YYREEE (reference sequence). The CDR3 consists of 15 residues. The V gene end was trimmed by 5 bases and the J gene end by 0 bases; junction bases not matched to a gene: 4. CDR3 nucleotides: TGTGCCAGCAGATCAGGACAGGGGGCTAACTATGGCTACACCTTC. It yields the protein CASRSGQGANYGYTF.

This sequence joins TRBV25-1 and TRBJ2-7; tentatively, D is TRBD1 (5 bases). Germline values: CDR1 MGHDK, CDR2 SYGVNS. V was clipped by 6 bases and J by 7 bases, with 25 bases between them. The CDR3 contains 16 residues. The CDR3 sequence: CASSLVGLGAPREQYF. CDR3 nucleotide sequence: TGTGCCAGCAGCTTAGTGGGTCTTGGGGCACCCCGGGAGCAGTACTTC.

The rearrangement links TRBV18 to TRBJ2-3; D is undetermined. V lost 3 bases and J 2 bases, leaving 18 bases between the germline ends. Germline-derived CDR1 and CDR2 are KGHSH and LQKENI. This CDR3 has 17 residues. CDR3 sequence: CASSPPGVLVHTDTQYF. CDR3 sequence (DNA): TGTGCCAGCTCACCCCCCGGCGTACTGGTCCACACAGATACGCAGTATTTT. Full variable domain (rest looked up from reference TRBV18 and TRBJ2-3): NAGVMQNPRHLVRRRGQEARLRCSPMKGHSHVYWYRQLPEEGLKFMVYLQKENIIDESGMPKERFSAEFPKEGPSILRIQQVVRGDSAAYFCASSPPGVLVHTDTQYFGPGTRLTVL.

Of note for this clone: This clone may be a read error of a much larger clone one base away. The same CDR3 can be traced to other DNA sequences in this sample. The chain couples TRBV27 to TRBJ2-1; the match to TRBD2 covers 8 bases. J lost 3 bases, V lost 2 bases, and 0 bases had no gene match. The CDR3 spans 14 residues. Germline V lookup: CDR1 MNHEY, CDR2 SMNVEV (reference sequence). The CDR3 here is CASSLAGGYNEQFF. The DNA for the CDR3 is TGTGCCAGCAGTTTAGCGGGAGGCTACAATGAGCAGTTCTTC.

The chain joins TRBV19 to TRBJ1-2, with TRBD1 matching over 7 bases. The germline gives CDR1 LNHDA, CDR2 SQIVND (reference sequence). Trimming took 8 bases from V and 8 from J; bases not matched to a gene: 11. This CDR3 comprises 13 residues. CDR3 nucleotides: TGTGCCAGTTTTAGCAGGGGGATCGGAGGCTACACCTTC. Its protein product is CASFSRGIGGYTF.

At least ten counts were recorded for this clone. The V and J genes are TRBV7-3 and TRBJ2-2; no firm D call. The CDR3 spans 15 residues. CDR1 is SGHTA, CDR2 FQGTGA, per germline. V was shortened by 2 bases and J by 0 bases, with 7 bases between the two germline ends. The CDR3 is CASSLHSTNTGELFF. In DNA, the CDR3 is TGTGCCAGCAGCTTACATTCCACGAACACCGGGGAGCTGTTTTTT.

The V and J genes are TRBV28 and TRBJ1-2; D gene ambiguous. The CDR3 has 13 residues. The germline V gene encodes CDR1 MDHEN and CDR2 SYDVKM. V was cut by 6 bases and J by 0 bases, with 8 bases left in between. The CDR3: CASRPYPNYGYTF. In nucleotides, the CDR3 is TGTGCCAGCAGACCTTACCCTAACTATGGCTACACCTTC.

This clone came up once. The same CDR3 also results from other DNA sequences found in this sample. This chain joins TRBV18 and TRBJ2-7, with 11 bases fitting TRBD1. Unmatched junction bases numbered 4, after V lost 5 bases and J lost 4 bases. CDR1 and CDR2 from the germline V gene are KGHSH and LQKENI. CDR3 length: 14 amino acids. CDR3 sequence (DNA): TGTGCCAGCTCATCCGGGACAGGGGGGTACGAGCAGTACTTC. This sequence encodes CASSSGTGGYEQYF.

This clone was seen more than once but under ten times. J is TRBJ2-2 and V is TRBV11-2; 10 bases fit TRBD2. From germline, CDR1 is SGHAT and CDR2 FQNNGV. The CDR3 consists of 14 residues. V dropped 7 bases and J dropped 6; count of bases not matched to a gene: 5. CDR3 sequence reads: CASIRAGGAGELFF. The CDR3 DNA is TGTGCCAGCATCAGAGCGGGAGGGGCCGGGGAGCTGTTTTTT.

V gene TRBV10-3 combines with J gene TRBJ1-2; no clear D gene. Between the trimmed V and J ends, which lost 6 bases and 0 bases, there was a span of 8 bases. The CDR3 covers 13 residues. Germline loops: CDR1 ENHRY, CDR2 SYGVKD. The CDR3 DNA follows: TGTGCCATCAGAGAACCAGCTAACTATGGCTACACCTTC. It yields the protein CAIREPANYGYTF.

Worth noting for this clone: Other DNA variants within this sample encode the same CDR3. CDR3: CASSLGQGTGELFF. CDR3 nucleotides: TGTGCCAGCAGCTTGGGGCAGGGGACCGGGGAGCTGTTTTTT. This chain joins TRBV5-4 and TRBJ2-2; a weak D match, TRBD1 (6 bases). Trimming shortened V by 0 bases and J by 5 bases, and 8 bases separated the two germline ends. This CDR3 is 14 amino acids long. CDR1 and CDR2 from the germline V gene are SGHNT and YYREEE (reference sequence).

V and J are TRBV2 and TRBJ2-7; 11 bases line up with TRBD1. The CDR3 has 15 residues. With V trimmed by 6 bases and J by 3 bases, 7 bases remained unmatched. CDR1 and CDR2 (germline): SNHLY, FYNNEI. The CDR3 DNA sequence: TGTGCCAGCAGCGGACAGGGGGCGACAGGCTACGAGCAGTACTTC. This sequence encodes CASSGQGATGYEQYF.

As to this clone: At one end the junction does not follow the germline gene, possibly because of a read error. The sample has other DNA sequences that encode this CDR3 too. The genes are TRBV15 and TRBJ1-5; the D is unclear. Germline-derived CDR1 and CDR2 are LNHNV and YYDKDF (reference sequence). This CDR3 spans 13 amino acids. DNA of the CDR3: TGTGCCACCAGCCGAGAGAGCAATCAGCCCCAGCATTTT. Its translation is CATSRESNQPQHF.

The chain carries TRBV10-2 and TRBJ2-1; D might be TRBD2 (6 bases). Trimming shortened V by 7 bases and J by 3 bases, and 10 bases separated the two germline ends. The CDR3 loop spans 13 amino acids. In germline, CDR1 is WSHSY, CDR2 SAAADI. The CDR3 here is CASKAGYYNEQFF. The CDR3 nucleotides are TGCGCCAGCAAGGCGGGATACTACAATGAGCAGTTCTTC.

The V gene is TRBV5-1, the J gene TRBJ2-5; 10 positions agree with TRBD2. CDR3 length: 16 amino acids. Germline V CDR1 and CDR2: SGHRS, YFSETQ. Trimming removed 2 bases from V and 4 bases from J; junction bases left unmatched: 8. The CDR3 loop reads CASSLGASGSAETQYF. The CDR3 DNA is TGCGCCAGCAGCTTAGGGGCTAGCGGGAGTGCAGAGACCCAGTACTTC.

This clone has just a few counts. The chain links TRBV18 to TRBJ1-2, with D maybe TRBD1 (5 bases). In germline, CDR1 is KGHSH, CDR2 LQKENI. Trimming stripped 1 base from V and 6 bases from J, with 9 bases between. This CDR3 is built from 13 residues. CDR3 DNA: TGTGCCAGCTCACCACAGCAGGGTGATGGCTACACCTTC. Encoded protein: CASSPQQGDGYTF.

The chain couples TRBV5-1 to TRBJ1-2, with 7 bases identical to TRBD1. The trim removed 3 bases at V and 3 bases at J, leaving 2 bases unmatched. CDR3 length: 13 residues. CDR1 is SGHRS and CDR2 is YFSETQ in the germline V gene. The CDR3: CASSSGTDYGYTF. Written as DNA, the CDR3 is TGCGCCAGCAGCTCAGGGACAGACTATGGCTACACCTTC.

The genes are TRBV5-1 and TRBJ2-7; D possibly corresponds to TRBD2 (6 bases). Trimming shortened V by 0 bases and J by 0 bases, and 10 bases separated the two germline ends. Germline values: CDR1 SGHRS, CDR2 YFSETQ. The CDR3 has 15 residues. DNA for the CDR3: TGCGCCAGCAGCTTGGTGGGGGACTCCTCCTACGAGCAGTACTTC. Protein: CASSLVGDSSYEQYF. Drawing the rest from reference TRBV5-1 and TRBJ2-7, the complete variable domain is KAGVTQTPRYLIKTRGQQVTLSCSPISGHRSVSWYQQTPGQGLQFLFEYFSETQRNKGNFPGRFSGRQFSNSRSEMNVSTLELGDSALYLCASSLVGDSSYEQYFGPGTRLTVT.

This clone occurred a few times. The V call is TRBV6-1, the J call TRBJ1-1; D is perhaps TRBD1 (5 bases). The CDR3 contains 14 residues. Trimming took off 2 bases at V and 0 bases at J, with 7 bases between the two ends. From germline, CDR1 is MNHNS and CDR2 SASEGT. CDR3 amino acids: CASSERQLNTEAFF. The CDR3 coding sequence is TGTGCCAGCAGTGAAAGACAGCTGAACACTGAAGCTTTCTTT.

J is TRBJ2-3 and V is TRBV2; D is uncertain. Trimming removed 6 bases from V and 2 bases from J, with 12 bases in between. The V gene's germline CDR1 is SNHLY and CDR2 FYNNEI. The CDR3 is 14 residues long. The CDR3 DNA sequence: TGTGCCAGCAGGAATCCTTTAGACACAGATACGCAGTATTTT. It translates to CASRNPLDTDTQYF.